This T cell receptor (beta chain) was captured by sequencing in a study of post-analysis software for immune sequencing data. Study conclusions and caveats: In multiple sclerosis, normalized Chao1 diversity was significantly below that of controls. Relative to controls, patients had about 5 TRBV segments at higher frequency, with TRBV5-6, TRBV5-1 and TRBV20-1 among these. F measure showed strong co-clustering of same-batch samples.

Every TCR beta cDNA library bore unique molecular identifiers. From around 0.96 to 9.9 million T cells, 400,000 to 600,000 cDNA molecules were obtained. TCRdb recomputed calls from the PCR reads with MiXCR, one row per CDR3 protein. This table has about 620,000 distinct CDR3 sequences, 44% appearing once. The V end lost 2 bases, the J end lost 3 bases, and 10 bases lay between the germline ends. CDR3 size: 14 residues. Germline CDR1 reads MNHNY; CDR2 reads SVGAGI (reference sequence). On this clonotype itself: Its specificity is not known.

Sequenced material: blood. This receptor was obtained from a girl between 10 and 17 years old with multiple sclerosis. This chain joins TRBV6-6 and TRBJ1-2; D is perhaps TRBD1 (5 bases). The CDR3 coding sequence is TGTGCCAGCAGTTACGTCAGGGTAGACTATGGCTACACCTTC. Translation gives CASSYVRVDYGYTF.